This TCR beta chain stems from a study of blood T cells in healthy people across ages. Findings of the study overall: Diversity was higher, and naive CD4+ cells more numerous, in long-lived donors than in aged donors. Expanded clonotype changes were possibly confounded by unknown donor CMV status.

Through a sample-barcoded 5' primer and a J-beta primer mix, a second PCR was run for roughly 6 to 11 cycles. TCRdb reanalysed the 5' RACE reads using MiXCR and keeps one entry per CDR3 protein. The data show around 1,600,000 distinct CDR3 sequences, 40% to 45% seen once. The CDR3 runs to 14 residues. Trimming shortened V by 5 bases and J by 7 bases, and 15 bases separated the two germline ends. Germline assignment: CDR1 SGHTA and CDR2 FQGNSA. There are a few counts of this clonotype. Its antigen is undetermined. V and J are TRBV7-2 and TRBJ2-1; D remains unclear. This sequence was found in a woman between 18 and 29 years old in good health. The sample taken for sequencing was blood. CDR3 residues: CASSQLLSVNEQFF. The CDR3 coding sequence is TGTGCCAGCAGCCAACTGCTCTCCGTGAATGAGCAGTTCTTC. The variable domain in full, completed from reference TRBV7-2 and TRBJ2-1, reads GAGVSQSPSNKVTEKGKDVELRCDPISGHTALYWYRQSLGQGLEFLIYFQGNSAPDKSGLPSDRFSAERTGGSVSTLTIQRTQQEDSAVYLCASSQLLSVNEQFFGPGTRLTVL.